What follows are 21 T cell receptor beta chains derived from one specimen sequenced in a study of blood T cells in healthy people across ages. Primed by a sample-barcoded 5' primer and a J-beta primer mix, a second PCR proceeded for roughly 7 to 11 cycles. MiXCR, run by TCRdb on the 5' RACE reads, gives a single entry per CDR3 protein. The sample lists approximately 1,700,000 distinct CDR3 sequences, 30% to 40% seen once, with more than 20% in the top ten. The specimen was blood. The receptors were sampled from a human donor in good health.

This clonotype was seen a few times. This rearrangement joins TRBV5-1 to TRBJ2-1; tentatively, D is TRBD2 (6 bases). CDR3 length: 14 amino acids. Germline V gene data show CDR1 as SGHRS and CDR2 as YFSETQ. The germline V and J ends were trimmed by 6 bases and 6 bases, with 16 bases remaining between them. The DNA for the CDR3 is TGCGCCAGCACCTGGGGAGGTAAGGGCAATGAGCAGTTCTTC. Amino acids: CASTWGGKGNEQFF.

This clonotype was seen more than once but under ten times. The J gene is TRBJ2-3, the V gene TRBV29-1; 10 bases are shared with TRBD1. Germline values: CDR1 SQVTM, CDR2 ANQGSEA. The CDR3 runs to 17 residues. Unmatched junction bases numbered 16, after V lost 4 bases and J lost 6 bases. The CDR3 sequence: CSVVGTGEGWPGDTQYF. DNA for the CDR3: TGCAGCGTTGTAGGGACAGGGGAGGGTTGGCCAGGGGATACGCAGTATTTT.

Remarks on this clonotype: Lacking the conserved final phenylalanine or tryptophan, this CDR3 likely reflects a read error. The J gene is TRBJ1-4, the V gene TRBV6-6; D call uncertain. The V gene lost 5 bases and the J gene lost 8 bases, with 15 bases spanning the gap. The CDR3 has 14 amino acids. Germline V gene lookup returns CDR1 MNHNY and CDR2 SVGAGI (reference sequence). CDR3 coding DNA: TGTGCCAGCAGTCCTCCAGAGAGTGGGGAAAAACTGTTTTTG. Encoded protein: CASSPPESGEKLFL.

The genes are TRBV10-3 and TRBJ1-2, with 9 bases identical to TRBD1. V gave up 6 bases and J gave up 6 bases; unmatched junction bases: 8. The CDR3 is 14 amino acids. CDR1 is ENHRY, CDR2 SYGVKD, per germline. The CDR3 is CAISRNDRGDGYTF. CDR3 DNA sequence: TGTGCCATCAGCCGGAACGACAGGGGGGATGGCTACACCTTC.

This clonotype appeared a few times. The rearrangement joins TRBV20-1 to TRBJ2-3; unclear D gene. This CDR3 has 11 residues. Germline CDR1 reads DFQATT; CDR2 reads SNEGSKA (reference sequence). The V end was cut by 5 bases, the J end by 5 bases, with 8 bases between. The CDR3 sequence is CSALGGDTQYF. The CDR3 nucleotides read TGCAGTGCTTTAGGTGGAGATACGCAGTATTTT.

This rearrangement joins TRBV5-1 to TRBJ2-5, with D possibly matching TRBD1 (5 bases). V was clipped by 9 bases and J by 5 bases, with 20 bases between them. The germline gives CDR1 SGHRS, CDR2 YFSETQ. The CDR3 is 14 amino acids. CDR3 loop: CANSLGVRMETQYF. As DNA, the CDR3 is TGCGCCAACTCCCTAGGGGTCAGAATGGAGACCCAGTACTTC. Based on the CDR3 plus reference TRBV5-1 and TRBJ2-5, the full variable domain is KAGVTQTPRYLIKTRGQQVTLSCSPISGHRSVSWYQQTPGQGLQFLFEYFSETQRNKGNFPGRFSGRQFSNSRSEMNVSTLELGDSALYLCANSLGVRMETQYFGPGTRLLVL.

This chain links TRBV28 with TRBJ2-1; D is perhaps TRBD1 or TRBD2 (5 bases each). This CDR3 comprises 15 residues. V was shortened by 6 bases and J by 1 base, with 13 bases between the two germline ends. Germline assignment: CDR1 MDHEN and CDR2 SYDVKM. In DNA, the CDR3 is TGTGCCAGCAGACACCAGGGAGATTCCTACAATGAGCAGTTCTTC. It specifies CASRHQGDSYNEQFF.

The V call is TRBV29-1, the J call TRBJ2-3; TRBD2 matches at 11 bases. CDR1 is SQVTM and CDR2 is ANQGSEA in the germline V gene. The CDR3 has 18 residues. Trimming at V came to 1 base and at J to 0 bases, leaving 9 bases not matched to a gene. In DNA form, the CDR3 reads TGCAGCGTTGAAGGACTAGCGGGGACCGGATATAGCACAGATACGCAGTATTTT. Translated, it gives CSVEGLAGTGYSTDTQYF.

V usage is TRBV28 and J usage is TRBJ1-1; 7 bases are a match to TRBD1. The CDR3 contains 14 residues. Germline CDR1 and CDR2: MDHEN and SYDVKM. The trim removed 3 bases at V and 8 bases at J, leaving 9 bases unmatched. The CDR3 is CASSFYRGLGEAFF. CDR3 nucleotides: TGTGCCAGCAGTTTCTACAGGGGTTTGGGGGAAGCTTTCTTT. The whole variable domain, remainder taken from reference TRBV28 and TRBJ1-1, is DVKVTQSSRYLVKRTGEKVFLECVQDMDHENMFWYRQDPGLGLRLIYFSYDVKMKEKGDIPEGYSVSREKKERFSLILESASTNQTSMYLCASSFYRGLGEAFFGQGTRLTVV.

The CDR3 is CASSLDGDSQYF. In nucleotides, the CDR3 is TGTGCCAGCAGTTTAGATGGGGACAGCCAGTACTTC. The chain recombines TRBV27 with TRBJ2-7, with 7 bases matching TRBD1. This CDR3 is 12 amino acids long. The V gene's germline CDR1 is MNHEY and CDR2 SMNVEV (reference sequence). The J segment lost 10 bases and the V segment lost 2 bases, leaving 5 bases of the junction unmatched.

This clonotype was counted a few times. The chain joins TRBV7-6 to TRBJ1-6; no clear D gene. The CDR3 length is 14 residues. Looked up from germline, CDR1 is SGHVS and CDR2 is FNYEAQ. V was shortened by 1 base and J by 7 bases, with 8 bases between the two germline ends. CDR3 sequence (DNA): TGTGCCAGCAGCTTAGGCGAAGGGAATTCACCCCTCCACTTT. It yields the protein CASSLGEGNSPLHF.

This chain uses TRBV11-2 with TRBJ2-7; the D gene is possibly TRBD1 (6 bases). Germline CDR1 is SGHAT and CDR2 is FQNNGV. Between the trimmed V and J ends, which lost 5 bases and 0 bases, there was a span of 11 bases. This CDR3 spans 14 amino acids. CDR3 in amino acids: CASSPGQLSYEQYF. In nucleotides, the CDR3 is TGTGCCAGCAGCCCCGGACAGCTCTCCTACGAGCAGTACTTC.

The chain carries TRBV5-1 and TRBJ2-1; D unresolved. The length of the CDR3 is 15 residues. CDR1 is SGHRS and CDR2 is YFSETQ in the germline V gene. The V end was cut by 4 bases, the J end by 0 bases, with 11 bases between. The CDR3 loop is CASSPDHSSYNEQFF. The CDR3 DNA sequence: TGCGCCAGCAGCCCCGACCACAGCTCCTACAATGAGCAGTTCTTC.

V is TRBV4-2 and J is TRBJ2-7; 12 bases are a match to TRBD2. Per germline, CDR1 LGHNA and CDR2 YNFKEQ. This CDR3 contains 17 residues. J gave up 3 bases and V 0 bases, and 6 bases lay outside the gene matches. This CDR3 reads CASSQDWRLAGVYEQYF. Written as DNA, the CDR3 is TGTGCCAGCAGCCAAGATTGGAGACTAGCGGGGGTCTACGAGCAGTACTTC.

The chain recombines TRBV14 with TRBJ1-1; 8 nucleotides line up with TRBD1. The germline gives CDR1 SGHDN, CDR2 FVKESK. Trimming removed 4 bases from V and 4 bases from J; junction bases left unmatched: 8. The CDR3 is 15 amino acids. The CDR3 protein is CASSPDRDLGTEAFF. In DNA, the CDR3 is TGTGCCAGCAGCCCGGACAGGGATTTGGGCACTGAAGCTTTCTTT.

DNA for the CDR3: TGCAGTGCCCCCAAAACTTCGACAGGGTGGTCAGATACGCAGTATTTT. This encodes CSAPKTSTGWSDTQYF. The V call is TRBV20-1, the J call TRBJ2-3; 7 bases fit TRBD1. With 6 bases clipped from V and 4 bases from J, the junction kept 16 bases outside the gene matches. The CDR3 totals 16 residues. From germline, CDR1 is DFQATT and CDR2 SNEGSKA (reference sequence).

This chain links TRBV18 with TRBJ2-4, with 7 bases matching TRBD1. J gave up 7 bases and V 3 bases, and 9 bases lay outside the gene matches. The CDR3 is 15 amino acids. Germline V gene sequence: CDR1 KGHSH, CDR2 LQKENI. The CDR3 reads CASSPGPGGHNIQYF. The CDR3 coding sequence is TGTGCCAGCTCACCGGGTCCAGGGGGTCACAACATTCAGTACTTC.

This clonotype was detected a few times. The CDR3 coding sequence is TGCAGTGCTAGACCTAATTATCTACAGGAGTTCTTC. Translating gives CSARPNYLQEFF. The chain is built from TRBV20-1 and TRBJ2-1; D may be TRBD1 (5 bases). The CDR3 contains 12 residues. V was clipped by 2 bases and J by 14 bases, with 16 bases between them. In germline, CDR1 is DFQATT, CDR2 SNEGSKA (reference sequence).

This clonotype has more than one count but fewer than ten. The chain couples TRBV28 to TRBJ2-4, with TRBD1 identical over 10 bases. This CDR3 region has 15 residues. Germline values: CDR1 MDHEN, CDR2 SYDVKM. The V gene end was trimmed by 6 bases and the J gene end by 13 bases; junction bases not matched to a gene: 15. The CDR3 is CASRSPGTGDQEQYF. The CDR3 region has the DNA TGTGCCAGCAGATCACCTGGGACAGGGGACCAAGAGCAGTACTTC.

The CDR3 loop reads CATSEELGEKLFF. The CDR3 coding sequence is TGCGCCACCTCCGAAGAATTGGGTGAAAAACTGTTTTTT. The chain joins TRBV5-1 to TRBJ1-4; D remains ambiguous. Trimming pared 9 bases from V and 7 bases from J, leaving 16 bases between. Germline V CDR1 and CDR2: SGHRS, YFSETQ. This CDR3 has 13 residues.

The rearrangement joins TRBV5-1 to TRBJ2-2; 8 nucleotides align to TRBD2. The V and J ends lost 2 bases and 3 bases, in that order; junction bases with no gene match: 3. The CDR3 runs to 15 residues. Germline CDR1 reads SGHRS; CDR2 reads YFSETQ. CDR3 in DNA: TGCGCCAGCAGCTTTTTCGGGGGGGACACCGGGGAGCTGTTTTTT. Its protein product is CASSFFGGDTGELFF.